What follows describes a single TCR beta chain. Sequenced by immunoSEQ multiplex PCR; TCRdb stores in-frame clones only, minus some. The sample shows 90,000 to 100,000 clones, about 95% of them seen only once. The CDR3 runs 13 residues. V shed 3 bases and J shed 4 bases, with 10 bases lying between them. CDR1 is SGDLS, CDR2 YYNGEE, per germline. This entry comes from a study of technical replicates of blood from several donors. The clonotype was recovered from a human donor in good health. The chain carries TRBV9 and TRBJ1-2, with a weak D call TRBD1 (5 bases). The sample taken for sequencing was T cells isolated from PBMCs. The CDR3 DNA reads TGTGCCAGCAGCGATCAGGGATTCTATGGCTACACCTTC. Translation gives CASSDQGFYGYTF.